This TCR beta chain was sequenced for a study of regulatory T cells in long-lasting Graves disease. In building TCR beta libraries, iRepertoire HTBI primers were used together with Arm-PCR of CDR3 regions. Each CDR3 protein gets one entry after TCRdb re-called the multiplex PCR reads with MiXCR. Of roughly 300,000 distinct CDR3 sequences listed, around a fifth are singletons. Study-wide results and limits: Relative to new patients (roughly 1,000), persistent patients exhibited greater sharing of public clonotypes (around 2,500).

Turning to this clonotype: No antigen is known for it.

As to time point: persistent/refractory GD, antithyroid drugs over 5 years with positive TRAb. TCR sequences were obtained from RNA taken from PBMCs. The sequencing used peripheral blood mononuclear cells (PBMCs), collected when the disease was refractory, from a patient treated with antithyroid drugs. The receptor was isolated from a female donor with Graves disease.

The CDR3 protein is CASSPYDSDTQYF. The CDR3 DNA follows: TGTGCCAGCAGTCCCTATGACTCAGATACGCAGTATTTT. The chain has TRBV12-3 or TRBV12-4 and TRBJ2-3; D is undetermined. V was cut by 5 bases and J by 4 bases, with 10 bases left in between. There are 13 residues in the CDR3.